This TCR beta chain was captured in a study of blood T cell repertoires in COVID-19. Study at large: Sites across the United States, Italy and Spain contributed samples from acute and convalescent COVID-19. In each case, the material was cDNA or gDNA derived from T cells, B-cell-depleted T cells, or PBMCs.

V trimming: 4 bases; J trimming: 12 bases; junction bases outside the gene matches: 8. CDR1 is GTSNPN and CDR2 is SVGIG in the germline V gene (reference sequence). The CDR3 sequence is 12 residues long. Per the authors' pipeline: Reference gene primer amplification yielded estimated nucleated cell counts. Using immunoSEQ multiplex PCR, the repertoire was profiled, and TCRdb retains in-frame clones only, with some absent. D and trimming come from the DNA, and the V and J calls and clone size come from that table. The table records roughly 250,000 clones, around four fifths of them present only once. The rearrangement links TRBV30 to TRBJ1-4, with TRBD1 matching 7 bases. The sequence derives from an older woman with active or convalescent COVID-19. The sequenced sample was peripheral blood. CDR3 in amino acids: CAWTTTGSELFF. The CDR3 DNA follows: TGTGCCTGGACCACGACAGGGAGCGAACTGTTTTTT.